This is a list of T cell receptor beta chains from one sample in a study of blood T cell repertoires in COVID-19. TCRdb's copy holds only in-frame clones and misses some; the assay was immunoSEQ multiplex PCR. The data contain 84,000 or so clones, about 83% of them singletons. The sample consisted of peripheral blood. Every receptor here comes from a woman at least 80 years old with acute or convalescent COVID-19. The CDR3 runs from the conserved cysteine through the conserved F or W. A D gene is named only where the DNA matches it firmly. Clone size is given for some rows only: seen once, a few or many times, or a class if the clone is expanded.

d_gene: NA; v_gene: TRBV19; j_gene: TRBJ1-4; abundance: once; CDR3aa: CASSLQATNEKLFF; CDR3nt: TGTGCCAGTAGTCTACAGGCAACTAATGAAAAACTGTTTTTT
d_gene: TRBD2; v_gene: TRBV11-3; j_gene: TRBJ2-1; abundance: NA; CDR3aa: CASSLDLSSGIGNEQFF; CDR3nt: TGTGCCAGCAGCTTAGATTTGTCTAGCGGGATAGGCAATGAGCAGTTCTTC
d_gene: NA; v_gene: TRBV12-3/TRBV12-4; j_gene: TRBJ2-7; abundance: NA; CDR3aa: CASSFQGEVEQYF; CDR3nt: TGTGCCAGCAGTTTTCAAGGGGAGGTAGAGCAGTACTTC
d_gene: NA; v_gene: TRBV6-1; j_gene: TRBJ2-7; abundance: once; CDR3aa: CASSEVTGKSYEQYF; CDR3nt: TGTGCCAGCAGTGAAGTCACAGGGAAGAGCTACGAGCAGTACTTC
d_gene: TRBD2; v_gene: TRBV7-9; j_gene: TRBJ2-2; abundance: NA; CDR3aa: CASSLAGLAGSYTGELFF; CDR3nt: TGTGCCAGCAGCTTAGCCGGACTAGCGGGAAGTTACACCGGGGAGCTGTTTTTT
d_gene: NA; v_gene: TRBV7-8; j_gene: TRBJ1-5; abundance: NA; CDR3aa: CASSPQGPLSNQPQHF; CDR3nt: TGTGCCAGCAGCCCGCAGGGTCCCCTTAGCAATCAGCCCCAGCATTTT
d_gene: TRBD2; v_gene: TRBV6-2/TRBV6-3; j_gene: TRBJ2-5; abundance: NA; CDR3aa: CASSPTSSQETQYF; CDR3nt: TGTGCCAGCAGTCCGACTAGCTCCCAAGAGACCCAGTACTTC
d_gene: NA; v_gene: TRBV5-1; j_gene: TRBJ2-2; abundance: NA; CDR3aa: CASRTSGTPNTGELFF; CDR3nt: TGCGCCAGCAGGACCTCCGGGACACCGAACACCGGGGAGCTGTTTTTT
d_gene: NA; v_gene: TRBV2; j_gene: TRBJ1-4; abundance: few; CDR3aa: CASTVREKLFF; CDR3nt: TGTGCCAGTACCGTCCGGGAAAAACTGTTTTTT
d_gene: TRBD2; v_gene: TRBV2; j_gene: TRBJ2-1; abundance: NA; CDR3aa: CASSGGRGEQFF; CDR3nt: TGTGCCAGCAGTGGTGGGAGGGGTGAGCAGTTCTTC
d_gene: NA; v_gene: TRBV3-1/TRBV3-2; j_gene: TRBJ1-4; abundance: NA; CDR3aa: CASSLGPTNEKLFF; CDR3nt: TGTGCCAGCAGTTTGGGCCCAACTAATGAAAAACTGTTTTTT
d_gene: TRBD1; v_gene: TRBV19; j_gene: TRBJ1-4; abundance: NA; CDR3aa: CASSPKPGQGARYEKLFF; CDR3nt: TGTGCCAGTAGTCCTAAGCCGGGACAGGGGGCGAGGTATGAAAAACTGTTTTTT
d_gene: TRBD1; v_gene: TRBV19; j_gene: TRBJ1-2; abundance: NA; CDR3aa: CASSVEGQGGYTF; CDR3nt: TGTGCCAGTAGTGTGGAGGGACAGGGAGGCTACACCTTC
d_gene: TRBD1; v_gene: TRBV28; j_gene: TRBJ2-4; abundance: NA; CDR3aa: CASSPTGIKNIQYF; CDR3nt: TGTGCCAGCAGCCCGACAGGGATCAAAAACATTCAGTACTTC
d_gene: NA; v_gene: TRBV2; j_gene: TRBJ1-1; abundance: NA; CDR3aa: CASRTGMNTEAFF; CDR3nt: TGTGCCAGCAGGACTGGTATGAACACTGAAGCTTTCTTT
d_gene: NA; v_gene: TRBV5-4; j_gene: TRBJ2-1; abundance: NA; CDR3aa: CASSGAGTSSYNEQFF; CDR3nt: TGTGCCAGCAGCGGGGCGGGTACTAGCAGCTACAATGAGCAGTTCTTC
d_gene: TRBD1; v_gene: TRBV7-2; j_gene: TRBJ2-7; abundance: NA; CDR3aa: CASSPGGGLEQYF; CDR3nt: TGTGCCAGCAGCCCAGGGGGCGGCCTCGAGCAGTACTTC
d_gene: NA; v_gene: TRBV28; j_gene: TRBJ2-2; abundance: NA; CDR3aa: CASSSFGELFF; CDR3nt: TGTGCCAGCAGTTCCTTCGGGGAGCTGTTTTTT
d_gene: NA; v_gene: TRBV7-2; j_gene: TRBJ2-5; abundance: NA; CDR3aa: CASSHGLLNTQYF; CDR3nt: TGTGCCAGCAGCCACGGACTCCTTAATACCCAGTACTTC
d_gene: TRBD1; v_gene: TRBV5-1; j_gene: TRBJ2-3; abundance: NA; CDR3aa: CASSTGTGVGTDTQYF; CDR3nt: TGCGCCAGCAGCACTGGGACAGGGGTGGGCACAGATACGCAGTATTTT
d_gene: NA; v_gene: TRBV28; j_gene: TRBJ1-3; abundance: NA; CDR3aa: CAAQGTGNTIYF; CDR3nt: TGTGCCGCGCAGGGTACCGGAAACACCATATATTTT
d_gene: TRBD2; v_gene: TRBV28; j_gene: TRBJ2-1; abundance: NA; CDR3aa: CASSTTSPGTSGNYNEQFF; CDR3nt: TGTGCCAGCAGTACAACAAGCCCCGGGACTAGCGGGAACTACAATGAGCAGTTCTTC
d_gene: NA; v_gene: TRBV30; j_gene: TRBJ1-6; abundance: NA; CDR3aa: CAWSNVRRSSYNSPLHF; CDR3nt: TGTGCCTGGAGCAACGTGCGGCGGAGCTCCTATAATTCACCCCTCCACTTT
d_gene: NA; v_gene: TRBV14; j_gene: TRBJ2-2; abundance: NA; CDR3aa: CASSPRVSGELFF; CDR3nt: TGTGCCAGCAGCCCGAGGGTTAGTGGGGAGCTGTTTTTT
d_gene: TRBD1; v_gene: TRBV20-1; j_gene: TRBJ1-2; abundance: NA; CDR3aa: CSTGTGEGYTF; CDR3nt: TGCAGTACCGGGACAGGGGAAGGCTACACCTTC
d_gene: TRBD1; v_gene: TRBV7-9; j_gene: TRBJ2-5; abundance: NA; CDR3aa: CASSFDRGRETQYF; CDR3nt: TGTGCCAGCAGCTTCGACAGGGGGCGAGAGACCCAGTACTTC
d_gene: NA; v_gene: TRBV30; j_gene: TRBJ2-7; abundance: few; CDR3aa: CAWSGGSSYEQYF; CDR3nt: TGTGCCTGGAGTGGGGGCAGCTCCTACGAGCAGTACTTC
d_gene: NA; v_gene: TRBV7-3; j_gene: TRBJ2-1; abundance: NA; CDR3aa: CASSRLASTYNEQFF; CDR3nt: TGTGCCAGCAGCCGCCTAGCGTCAACCTACAATGAGCAGTTCTTC
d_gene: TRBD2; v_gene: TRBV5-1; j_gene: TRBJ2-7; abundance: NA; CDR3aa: CASSLEASGTYEQYF; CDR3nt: TGCGCCAGCAGCTTGGAGGCTAGCGGAACCTACGAGCAGTACTTC
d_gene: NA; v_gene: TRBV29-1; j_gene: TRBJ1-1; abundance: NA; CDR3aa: CSVDRVWLTEAFF; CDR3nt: TGCAGCGTTGACAGGGTCTGGCTCACTGAAGCTTTCTTT
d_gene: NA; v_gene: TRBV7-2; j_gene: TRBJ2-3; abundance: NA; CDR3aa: CASSPRKTTTSTDTQYF; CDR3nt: TGTGCCAGCAGCCCAAGAAAGACTACTACTAGCACAGATACGCAGTATTTT
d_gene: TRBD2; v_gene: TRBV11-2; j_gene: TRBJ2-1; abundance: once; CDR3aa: CASRPSGVGEQFF; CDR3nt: TGTGCCAGCAGACCAAGCGGGGTCGGTGAGCAGTTCTTC
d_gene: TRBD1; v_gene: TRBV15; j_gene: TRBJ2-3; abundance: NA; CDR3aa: CATSRVDRGRTDTQYF; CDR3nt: TGTGCCACCAGCAGAGTGGACAGGGGGCGGACAGATACGCAGTATTTT
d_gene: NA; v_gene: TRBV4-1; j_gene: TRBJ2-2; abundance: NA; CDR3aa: CASSNKQTRTGELFF; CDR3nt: TGCGCCAGCAGCAACAAACAGACCCGAACCGGGGAGCTGTTTTTT
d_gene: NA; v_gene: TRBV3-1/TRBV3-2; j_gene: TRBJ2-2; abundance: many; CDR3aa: CASRERFANTGELFF; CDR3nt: TGTGCCAGCAGGGAGCGTTTCGCGAACACCGGGGAGCTGTTTTTT
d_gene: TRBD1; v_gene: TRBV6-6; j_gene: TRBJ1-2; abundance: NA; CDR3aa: CASSRTTTGGYGYTF; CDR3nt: TGTGCCAGCAGTAGAACCACGACAGGGGGGTATGGCTACACCTTC
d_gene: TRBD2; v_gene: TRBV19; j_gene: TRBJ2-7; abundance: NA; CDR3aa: CASSSNGLAGGRFSYEQYF; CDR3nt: TGTGCCAGTAGTTCCAACGGACTAGCGGGAGGGCGGTTCTCCTACGAGCAGTACTTC
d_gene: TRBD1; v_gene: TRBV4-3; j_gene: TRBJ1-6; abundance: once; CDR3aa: CASSHGQGYFGSPLHF; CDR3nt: TGCGCCAGCAGCCATGGACAGGGATACTTTGGTTCACCCCTCCACTTT
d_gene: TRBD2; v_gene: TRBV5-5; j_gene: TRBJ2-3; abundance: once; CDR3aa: CASSHGRQDTQYF; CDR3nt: TGTGCCAGCAGTCACGGGAGGCAAGATACGCAGTATTTT
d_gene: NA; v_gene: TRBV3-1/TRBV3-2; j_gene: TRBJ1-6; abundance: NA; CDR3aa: CASRGSSYNSPLHF; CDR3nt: TGTGCCAGCAGGGGCAGCTCCTATAATTCACCCCTCCACTTT
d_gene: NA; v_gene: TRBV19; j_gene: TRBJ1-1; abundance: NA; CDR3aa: CASTSGRNGGTEAFF; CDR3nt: TGTGCCAGTACCTCCGGACGGAATGGAGGGACTGAAGCTTTCTTT
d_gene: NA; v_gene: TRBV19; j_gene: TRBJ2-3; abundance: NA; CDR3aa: CASSIQGKGWDTQYF; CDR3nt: TGTGCCAGTAGTATACAGGGCAAGGGGTGGGATACGCAGTATTTT
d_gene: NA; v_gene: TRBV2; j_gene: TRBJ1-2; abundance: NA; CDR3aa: CASSLLLTANYGYTF; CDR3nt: TGTGCCAGCAGCTTATTACTGACAGCAAACTATGGCTACACCTTC
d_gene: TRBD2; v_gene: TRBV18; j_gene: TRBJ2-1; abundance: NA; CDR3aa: CASSPLAGAYNEQFF; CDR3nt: TGTGCCAGCTCACCACTAGCGGGGGCCTACAATGAGCAGTTCTTC
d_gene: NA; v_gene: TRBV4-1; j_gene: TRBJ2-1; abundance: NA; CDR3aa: CASSPPSGDFANNEQFF; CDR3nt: TGCGCCAGCAGCCCGCCATCCGGGGACTTCGCGAACAATGAGCAGTTCTTC
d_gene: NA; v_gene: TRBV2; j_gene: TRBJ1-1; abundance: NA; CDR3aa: CASRASGGTEAFF; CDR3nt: TGTGCCAGCAGGGCCTCGGGCGGGACTGAAGCTTTCTTT
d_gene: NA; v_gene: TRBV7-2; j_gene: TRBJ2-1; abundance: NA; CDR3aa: CASSLRGYSNEQFF; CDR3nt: TGTGCCAGCAGCTTAAGGGGCTATTCCAATGAGCAGTTCTTC
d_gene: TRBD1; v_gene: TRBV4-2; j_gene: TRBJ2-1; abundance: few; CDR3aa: CASSPLGQVSYNEQFF; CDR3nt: TGTGCCAGCAGCCCCTTGGGACAGGTTTCCTACAATGAGCAGTTCTTC
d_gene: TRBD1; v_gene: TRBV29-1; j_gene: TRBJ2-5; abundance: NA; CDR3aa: CSGWDRLLETQYF; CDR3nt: TGCAGCGGATGGGACAGGCTCCTTGAGACCCAGTACTTC
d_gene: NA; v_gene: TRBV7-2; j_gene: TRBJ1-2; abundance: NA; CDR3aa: CASRSTGYDGYTF; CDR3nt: TGTGCCAGCAGATCTACAGGGTACGATGGCTACACCTTC
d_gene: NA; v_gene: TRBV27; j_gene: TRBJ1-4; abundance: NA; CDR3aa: CASRGSREKLFF; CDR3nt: TGTGCCAGCAGGGGCAGCCGTGAAAAACTGTTTTTT
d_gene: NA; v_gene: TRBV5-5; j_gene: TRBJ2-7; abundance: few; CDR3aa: CASSSRLFDYEQYF; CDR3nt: TGTGCCAGCAGCTCCAGGCTTTTTGACTACGAGCAGTACTTC
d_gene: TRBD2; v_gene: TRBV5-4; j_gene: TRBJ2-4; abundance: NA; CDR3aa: CASSPGTSGSGDIQYF; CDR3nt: TGTGCCAGCAGCCCGGGGACTAGCGGGAGCGGGGACATTCAGTACTTC
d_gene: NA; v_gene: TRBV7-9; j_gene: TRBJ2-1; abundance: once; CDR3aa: CASSLGLADHNEQFF; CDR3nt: TGTGCCAGCAGCTTAGGGTTAGCGGACCACAATGAGCAGTTCTTC
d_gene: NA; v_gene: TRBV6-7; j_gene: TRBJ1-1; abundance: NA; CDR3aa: CAGSPLRGNTEAFF; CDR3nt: TGTGCCGGCTCACCCCTAAGGGGGAACACTGAAGCTTTCTTT
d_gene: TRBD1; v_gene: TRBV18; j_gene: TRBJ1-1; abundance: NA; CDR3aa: CASSPRQGDLGTEAFF; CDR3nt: TGTGCCAGCTCACCACGACAGGGGGACTTAGGGACTGAAGCTTTCTTT
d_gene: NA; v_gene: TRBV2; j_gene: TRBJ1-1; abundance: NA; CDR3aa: CATNRVTNTEAFF; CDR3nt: TGTGCCACCAACAGGGTGACGAACACTGAAGCTTTCTTT
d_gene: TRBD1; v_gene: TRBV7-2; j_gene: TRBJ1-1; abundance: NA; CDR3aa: CASSRDRGHEAFF; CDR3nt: TGTGCCAGCAGCCGCGACAGGGGGCATGAAGCTTTCTTT
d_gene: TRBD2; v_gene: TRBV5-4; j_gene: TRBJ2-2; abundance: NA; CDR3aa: CASSPRSAGVPGELFF; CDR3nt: TGTGCCAGCAGCCCTCGGTCAGCGGGAGTTCCCGGGGAGCTGTTTTTT
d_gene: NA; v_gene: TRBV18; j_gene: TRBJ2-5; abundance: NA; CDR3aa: CASSPRQETQYF; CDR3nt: TGTGCCAGCTCACCGAGGCAAGAGACCCAGTACTTC